This T cell receptor (beta chain) was sequenced during a study of beta chain features in type 1 diabetes. Turning to the study itself: There was similarity between patients and healthy donors in age, gender and cell yields.

Study outcomes and limitations: Moderate yet significant TCRB CDR3 shortening was seen in Type 1 diabetes patients in all four CD4+ subsets.

Regarding this clone: Antigen: not known.

Isolated RNA was reverse transcribed in full, so expressed TCRB transcripts were sequenced. Method: immunoSEQ multiplex PCR; TCRdb's copy keeps in-frame clones and lacks some. The repertoire holds over 150,000 clones, with about 8.1% as singletons. This TCR was recovered from a woman aged 18-30 years with type 1 diabetes. The sample comprised central memory CD4+ T cells from blood.

Here the CDR3 DNA reads TGCGCCAGCAGCCCCCAGATGGGCCACTATGGCTACACCTTC. Protein sequence: CASSPQMGHYGYTF. The chain has TRBV4-3 and TRBJ1-2; D gene unclear. CDR3 length: 14 amino acids. Trimming took off 4 bases at V and 3 bases at J, with 12 bases between the two ends. Per the germline V gene, CDR1 is LGHNA and CDR2 is YSLEER.